The sequence of this T cell receptor beta chain was determined in a study of OX40 agonist ivuxolimab in advanced cancers. Study in general: In this trial design, patients received ivuxolimab intravenously at 0.01 to 10 mg/kg every 2 weeks. Participants averaged about 60 years of age (range about 23 to 90) and were roughly 80% male.

The repertoire was sequenced with immunoSEQ multiplex PCR; TCRdb's copy has only in-frame clones and lacks some. The table includes 55,000 to 85,000 clones, 80% detected once. Study-wide points: Low normalized clonal expansion also occurred in some nonresponding patients.

CDR1 ENHRY and CDR2 SYGVKD come from the germline V gene. V was pared by 6 bases and J by 2 bases, with 5 bases between. This CDR3 has 12 residues. As to this clone: The antigen remains unidentified.

The chain joins TRBV10-3 to TRBJ1-3, with no clear D. This receptor was identified in an adult with an advanced solid tumor such as melanoma, head and neck, liver or kidney cancer. The material sequenced was CD4+ or CD8+ T cells sorted from blood, taken in a trial of the OX40 agonist ivuxolimab. CDR3 residues: CAIREPGNTIYF. As DNA, the CDR3 is TGTGCCATCAGGGAGCCTGGAAACACCATATATTTT.